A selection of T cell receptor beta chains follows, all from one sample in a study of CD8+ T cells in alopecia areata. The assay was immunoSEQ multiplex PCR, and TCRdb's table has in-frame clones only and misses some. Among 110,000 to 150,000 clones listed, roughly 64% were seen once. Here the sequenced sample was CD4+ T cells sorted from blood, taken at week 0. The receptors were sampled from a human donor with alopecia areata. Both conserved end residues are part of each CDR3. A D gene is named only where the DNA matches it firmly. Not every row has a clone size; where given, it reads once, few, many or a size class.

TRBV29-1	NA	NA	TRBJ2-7	CSVGVRARGEQYF	TGCAGCGTTGGTGTCAGGGCTCGAGGCGAGCAGTACTTC
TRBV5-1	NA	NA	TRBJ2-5	CASSRGQRQETQYF	TGCGCCAGCAGCCGGGGACAACGCCAAGAGACCCAGTACTTC
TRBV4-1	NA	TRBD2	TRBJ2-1	CASSQSRLAVANEQFF	TGCGCCAGCAGCCAGTCCCGACTAGCGGTGGCCAATGAGCAGTTCTTC
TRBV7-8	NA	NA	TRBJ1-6	CASSRDRSNSPLHF	TGTGCCAGCAGCCGAGACAGGTCTAATTCACCCCTCCACTTT
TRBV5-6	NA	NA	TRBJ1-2	CASSLPGFYGYTF	TGTGCCAGCAGCTTACCGGGCTTCTATGGCTACACCTTC
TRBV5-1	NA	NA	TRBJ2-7	CASSLSEYEQYF	TGCGCCAGCAGCTTATCGGAGTACGAGCAGTACTTC
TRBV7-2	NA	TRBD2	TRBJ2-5	CASSSPQSGGTQYF	TGTGCCAGCAGCTCACCCCAAAGCGGGGGGACCCAGTACTTC
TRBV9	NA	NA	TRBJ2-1	CASSAHNEQFF	TGTGCCAGCAGCGCTCACAATGAGCAGTTCTTC
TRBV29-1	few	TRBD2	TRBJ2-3	CSVGTGERGPYTDTQYF	TGCAGCGTTGGGACGGGGGAGCGGGGGCCCTACACAGATACGCAGTATTTT
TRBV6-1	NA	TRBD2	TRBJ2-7	CASSERLAGGLTYEQYF	TGTGCCAGCAGTGAAAGACTAGCGGGGGGACTCACCTACGAGCAGTACTTC
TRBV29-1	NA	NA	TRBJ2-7	CSVGTASYEQYF	TGCAGCGTTGGGACCGCGTCCTACGAGCAGTACTTC
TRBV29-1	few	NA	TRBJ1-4	CSAVTTEKLFF	TGCAGCGCTGTAACTACTGAAAAACTGTTTTTT
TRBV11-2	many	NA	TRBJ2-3	CASRPQGPGTQYF	TGTGCCAGCAGGCCTCAGGGCCCGGGTACGCAGTATTTT
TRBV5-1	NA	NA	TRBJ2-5	CASSPGLARETQYF	TGCGCCAGCAGCCCCGGACTGGCGCGAGAGACCCAGTACTTC
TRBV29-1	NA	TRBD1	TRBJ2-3	CSAGQGQGTADTQYF	TGCAGCGCCGGCCAGGGACAGGGTACAGCAGATACGCAGTATTTT
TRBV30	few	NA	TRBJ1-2	CAWRGDPVGYGYTF	TGTGCCTGGAGGGGGGACCCGGTCGGATATGGCTACACCTTC
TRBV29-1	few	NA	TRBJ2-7	CSGRGPTGYEQYF	TGCAGCGGTAGGGGTCCTACGGGCTACGAGCAGTACTTC
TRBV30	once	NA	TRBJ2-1	CAWSWQVRNEQFF	TGTGCCTGGAGTTGGCAGGTTAGGAATGAGCAGTTCTTC
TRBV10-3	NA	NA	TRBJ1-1	CAISDGRGNTEAFF	TGTGCCATCAGTGATGGCAGGGGAAACACTGAAGCTTTCTTT
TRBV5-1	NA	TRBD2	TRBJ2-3	CASSLALASGATTDTQYF	TGCGCCAGCAGCTTGGCCCTGGCTAGCGGGGCCACCACAGATACGCAGTATTTT
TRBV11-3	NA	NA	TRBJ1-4	CAPLKASSTNEKLFF	TGTGCCCCGTTGAAGGCGAGTTCAACTAATGAAAAACTGTTTTTT
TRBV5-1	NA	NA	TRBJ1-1	CASSQGFDTEAFF	TGCGCCAGCAGCCAGGGTTTCGACACTGAAGCTTTCTTT
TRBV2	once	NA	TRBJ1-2	CASSEIQGGSYTF	TGTGCCAGCAGTGAAATCCAGGGTGGGAGCTACACCTTC
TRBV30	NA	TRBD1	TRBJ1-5	CAWGTGGNQPQHF	TGTGCCTGGGGGACAGGGGGAAATCAGCCCCAGCATTTT
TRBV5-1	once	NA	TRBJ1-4	CASSFPETANEKLFF	TGCGCCAGCAGCTTCCCCGAGACAGCTAATGAAAAACTGTTTTTT
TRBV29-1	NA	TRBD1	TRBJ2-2	CSANRDRNTGELFF	TGCAGCGCGAACCGGGACAGGAATACCGGGGAGCTGTTTTTT
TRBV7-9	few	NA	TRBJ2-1	CASSLLWGSYNEQFF	TGTGCCAGCAGCCTCTTGTGGGGGTCCTACAATGAGCAGTTCTTC
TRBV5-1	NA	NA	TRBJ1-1	CASSLEEGVRAFF	TGCGCCAGCAGCTTGGAAGAGGGCGTAAGAGCTTTCTTT
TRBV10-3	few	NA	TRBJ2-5	CAISDWRQQGETQYF	TGTGCCATCAGTGATTGGAGACAGCAGGGGGAGACCCAGTACTTC
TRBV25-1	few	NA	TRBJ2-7	CASSRTGTYEQYF	TGTGCCAGCAGCAGGACCGGTACCTACGAGCAGTACTTC
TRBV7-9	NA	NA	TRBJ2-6	CASSPPGQSSGANVLTF	TGTGCCAGCTCCCCTCCCGGACAGAGCTCTGGGGCCAACGTCCTGACTTTC
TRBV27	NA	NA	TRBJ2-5	CASSSRPLPRGETQYF	TGTGCCAGCAGTTCGCGCCCGCTCCCGAGAGGGGAGACCCAGTACTTC
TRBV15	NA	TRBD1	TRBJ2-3	CATSGDRGTQYF	TGTGCCACCAGCGGCGACAGGGGGACGCAGTATTTT
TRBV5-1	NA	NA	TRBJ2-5	CASSLDRGEETQYF	TGCGCCAGCAGCTTGGATAGGGGAGAGGAGACCCAGTACTTC
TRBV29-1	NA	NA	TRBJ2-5	CSVEGRGQETQYF	TGCAGCGTTGAAGGGAGAGGACAAGAGACCCAGTACTTC
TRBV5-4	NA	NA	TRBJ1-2	CASSFLTEDYGYTF	TGTGCCAGCAGCTTCTTGACGGAAGACTATGGCTACACCTTC
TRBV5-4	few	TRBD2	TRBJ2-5	CASSVSGGTETQYF	TGTGCCAGCAGCGTTAGCGGGGGCACCGAGACCCAGTACTTC
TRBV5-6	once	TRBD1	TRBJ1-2	CASSVNRDRGPGYTF	TGTGCCAGCAGCGTCAACCGGGACAGGGGGCCCGGCTACACCTTC
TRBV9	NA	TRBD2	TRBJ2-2	CASSVRTSGGSNTGELFF	TGTGCCAGCAGCGTCAGGACTAGCGGGGGTAGCAACACCGGGGAGCTGTTTTTT
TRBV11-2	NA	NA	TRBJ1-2	CASSLGRGQNYGYTF	TGTGCCAGCAGCTTAGGACGAGGGCAGAACTATGGCTACACCTTC
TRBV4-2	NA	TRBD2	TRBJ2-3	CASSQESGGVSDTQYF	TGTGCCAGCAGCCAAGAGAGCGGGGGGGTCAGCGATACGCAGTATTTT